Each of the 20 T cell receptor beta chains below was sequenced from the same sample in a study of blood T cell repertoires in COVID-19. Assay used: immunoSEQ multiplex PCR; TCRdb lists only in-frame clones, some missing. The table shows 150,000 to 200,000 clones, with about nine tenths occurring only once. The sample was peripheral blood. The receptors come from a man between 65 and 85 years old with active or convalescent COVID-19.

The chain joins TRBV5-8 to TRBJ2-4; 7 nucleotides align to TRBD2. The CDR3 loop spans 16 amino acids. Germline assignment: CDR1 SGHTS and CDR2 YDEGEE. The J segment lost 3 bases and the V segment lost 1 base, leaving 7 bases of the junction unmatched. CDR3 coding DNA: TGTGCCAGCAGCTTGTGGGAGGGGATGGACAAAAACATTCAGTACTTC. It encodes CASSLWEGMDKNIQYF.

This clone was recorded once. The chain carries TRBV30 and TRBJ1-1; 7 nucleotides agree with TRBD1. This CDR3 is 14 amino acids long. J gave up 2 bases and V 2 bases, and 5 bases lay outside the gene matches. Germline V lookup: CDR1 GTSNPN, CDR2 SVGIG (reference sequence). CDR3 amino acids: CAWSTGQRNTEAFF. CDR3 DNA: TGTGCCTGGAGTACGGGACAGAGAAACACTGAAGCTTTCTTT.

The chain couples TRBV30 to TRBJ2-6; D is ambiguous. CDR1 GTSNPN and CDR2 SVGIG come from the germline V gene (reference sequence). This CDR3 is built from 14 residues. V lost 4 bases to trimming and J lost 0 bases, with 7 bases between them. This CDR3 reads CAWMTGSGANVLTF. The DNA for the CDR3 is TGTGCCTGGATGACGGGCTCTGGGGCCAACGTCCTGACTTTC.

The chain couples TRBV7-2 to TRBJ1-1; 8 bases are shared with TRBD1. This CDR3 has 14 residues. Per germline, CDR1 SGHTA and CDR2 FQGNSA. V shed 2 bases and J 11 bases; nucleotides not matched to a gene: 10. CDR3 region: CASSLNGADRGAFF. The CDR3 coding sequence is TGTGCCAGCAGCTTAAATGGGGCTGACAGGGGTGCTTTCTTT.

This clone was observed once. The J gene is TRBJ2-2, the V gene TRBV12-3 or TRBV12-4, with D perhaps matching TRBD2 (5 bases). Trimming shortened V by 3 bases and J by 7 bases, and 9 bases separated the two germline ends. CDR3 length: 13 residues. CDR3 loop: CASSLGVSGELFF. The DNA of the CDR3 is TGTGCCAGCAGTTTGGGAGTGAGCGGGGAGCTGTTTTTT.

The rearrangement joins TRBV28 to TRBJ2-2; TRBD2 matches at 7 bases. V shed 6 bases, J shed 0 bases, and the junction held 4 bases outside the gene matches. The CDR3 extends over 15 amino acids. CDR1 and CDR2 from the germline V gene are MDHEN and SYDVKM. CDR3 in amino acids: CASRGGIANTGELFF. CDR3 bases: TGTGCCAGCAGGGGGGGGATAGCGAACACCGGGGAGCTGTTTTTT.

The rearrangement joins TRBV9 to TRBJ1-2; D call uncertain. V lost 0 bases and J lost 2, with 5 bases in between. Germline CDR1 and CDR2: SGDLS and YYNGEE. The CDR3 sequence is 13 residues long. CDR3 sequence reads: CASSVEQNYGYTF. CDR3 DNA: TGTGCCAGCAGCGTAGAACAGAACTATGGCTACACCTTC.

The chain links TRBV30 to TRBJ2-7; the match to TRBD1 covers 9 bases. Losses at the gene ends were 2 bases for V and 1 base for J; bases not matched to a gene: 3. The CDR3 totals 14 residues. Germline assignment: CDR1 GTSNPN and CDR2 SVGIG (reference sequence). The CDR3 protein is CAWSTTGGSYEQYF. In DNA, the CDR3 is TGTGCCTGGAGTACGACAGGGGGGTCCTACGAGCAGTACTTC.

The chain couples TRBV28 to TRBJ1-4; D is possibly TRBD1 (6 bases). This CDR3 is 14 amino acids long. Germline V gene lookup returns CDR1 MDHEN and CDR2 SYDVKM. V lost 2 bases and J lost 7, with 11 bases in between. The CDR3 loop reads CASSLGGGSEKLFF. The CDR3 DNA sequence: TGTGCCAGCAGTTTAGGGGGGGGCTCTGAAAAACTGTTTTTT.

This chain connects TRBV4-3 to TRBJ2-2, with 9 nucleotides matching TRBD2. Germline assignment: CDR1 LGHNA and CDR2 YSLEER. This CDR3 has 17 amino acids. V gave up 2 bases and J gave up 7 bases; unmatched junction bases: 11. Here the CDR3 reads CASSQSATGLAVGELFF. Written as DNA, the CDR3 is TGCGCCAGCAGCCAATCGGCTACGGGACTAGCCGTCGGGGAGCTGTTTTTT.

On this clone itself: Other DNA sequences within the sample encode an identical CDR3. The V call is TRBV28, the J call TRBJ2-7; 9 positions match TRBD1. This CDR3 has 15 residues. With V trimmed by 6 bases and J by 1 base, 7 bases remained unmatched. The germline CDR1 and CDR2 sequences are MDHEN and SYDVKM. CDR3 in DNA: TGTGCCAGCAGCCCACCCGGGACAGGGTCCTACGAGCAGTACTTC. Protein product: CASSPPGTGSYEQYF.

CDR3 sequence: CASSYGTGAEKLFF. For the CDR3, the DNA is TGTGCCAGCAGTTACGGGACAGGGGCGGAAAAACTGTTTTTT. The V gene is TRBV6-6, the J gene TRBJ1-4; 10 nucleotides align to TRBD1. CDR3 length: 14 amino acids. Germline V gene sequence: CDR1 MNHNY, CDR2 SVGAGI (reference sequence). With 2 bases clipped from V and 8 bases from J, the junction kept 2 bases outside the gene matches.

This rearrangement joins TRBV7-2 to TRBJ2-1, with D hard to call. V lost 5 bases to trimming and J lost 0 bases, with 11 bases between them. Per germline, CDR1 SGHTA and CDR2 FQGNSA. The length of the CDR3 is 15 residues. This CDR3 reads CASSPNPSSYNEQFF. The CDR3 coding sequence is TGTGCCAGCAGCCCCAATCCGAGCTCCTACAATGAGCAGTTCTTC.

The CDR3 loop reads CASSTGHLTYEQYF. The CDR3, as DNA: TGTGCCAGCAGTACGGGACACCTGACCTACGAGCAGTACTTC. This chain joins TRBV6-2 or TRBV6-3 and TRBJ2-7; the D gene is possibly TRBD1 (6 bases). This CDR3 is built from 14 residues. Deletions cut 5 bases from V and 2 bases from J, with 13 bases between. Germline V gives CDR1 MNHEY, CDR2 SVGEGT.

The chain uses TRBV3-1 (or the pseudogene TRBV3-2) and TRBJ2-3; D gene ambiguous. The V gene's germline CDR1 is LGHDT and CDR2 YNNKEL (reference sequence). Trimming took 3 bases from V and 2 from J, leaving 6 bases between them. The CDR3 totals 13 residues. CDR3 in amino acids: CASSHIPTDTQYF. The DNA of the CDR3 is TGTGCCAGCAGCCATATCCCCACAGATACGCAGTATTTT.

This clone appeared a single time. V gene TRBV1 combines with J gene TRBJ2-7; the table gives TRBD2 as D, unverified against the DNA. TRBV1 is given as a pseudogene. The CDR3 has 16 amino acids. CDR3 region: CTSSQVWRGPSYEQYF. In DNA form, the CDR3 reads TGCACCAGCAGCCAAGTTTGGCGGGGGCCCTCCTACGAGCAGTACTTC.

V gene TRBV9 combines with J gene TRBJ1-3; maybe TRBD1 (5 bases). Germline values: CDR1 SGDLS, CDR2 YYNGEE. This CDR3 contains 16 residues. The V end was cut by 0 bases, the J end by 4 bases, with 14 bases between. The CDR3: CASSVVGAGTGNTIYF. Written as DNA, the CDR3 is TGTGCCAGCAGCGTAGTGGGTGCGGGGACGGGAAACACCATATATTTT.

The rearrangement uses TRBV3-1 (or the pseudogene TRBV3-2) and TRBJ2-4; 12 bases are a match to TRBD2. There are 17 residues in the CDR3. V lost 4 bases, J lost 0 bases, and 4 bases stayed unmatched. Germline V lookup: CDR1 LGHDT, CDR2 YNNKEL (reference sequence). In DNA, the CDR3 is TGTGCCAGCAGCCTGGGGACTAGCGGGCTAGCCAAAAACATTCAGTACTTC. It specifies CASSLGTSGLAKNIQYF.

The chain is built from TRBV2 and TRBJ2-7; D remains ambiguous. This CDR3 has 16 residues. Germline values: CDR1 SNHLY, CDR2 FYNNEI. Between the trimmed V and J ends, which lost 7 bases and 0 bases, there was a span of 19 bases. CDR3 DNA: TGTGCCAGCACCCCAAGGCGGAGAGTCAGCTCCTACGAGCAGTACTTC. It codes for CASTPRRRVSSYEQYF.

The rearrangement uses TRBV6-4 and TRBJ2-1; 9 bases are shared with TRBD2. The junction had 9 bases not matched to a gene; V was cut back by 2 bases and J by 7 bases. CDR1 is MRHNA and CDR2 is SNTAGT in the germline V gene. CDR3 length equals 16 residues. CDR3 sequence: CASSDTGTSLWNEQFF. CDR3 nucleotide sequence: TGTGCCAGCAGTGACACCGGGACTAGCTTATGGAATGAGCAGTTCTTC.